These 14 T cell receptor beta chains share one sample of origin, sequenced in a study of cytomegalovirus exposure and HLA in healthy donors. Primers for the PCR totalled 60 Vbeta and 13 Jbeta. Sequencing was performed with immunoSEQ multiplex PCR; in TCRdb, only in-frame clones are kept and a portion is missing. The sample holds 160,000 or so clones; roughly 80% are singletons and the top ten take around 6.5%. Material for sequencing was PBMCs. Source of these receptors: a male donor in good health and CMV-seropositive.

The rearrangement uses TRBV10-3 and TRBJ2-1, with D perhaps matching TRBD1 (6 bases). Germline V lookup: CDR1 ENHRY, CDR2 SYGVKD. There are 15 residues in the CDR3. Trimming left V 3 bases short and J 6 bases short, with 15 bases between. Written as DNA, the CDR3 is TGTGCCATCAGTGAAGGCAGGGGATTCTCCAATGAGCAGTTCTTC. Translating gives CAISEGRGFSNEQFF.

The chain couples TRBV28 to TRBJ2-2; weak D call: TRBD1 (6 bases). The CDR3 has 17 amino acids. Germline CDR1 reads MDHEN; CDR2 reads SYDVKM. With 6 bases removed from V and 6 bases from J, the gap between germline ends came to 23 bases. The CDR3, as DNA: TGTGCCAGCAGCCTACCCCTTTACAGGGTCCTCTCCGGGGAGCTGTTTTTT. It yields the protein CASSLPLYRVLSGELFF.

This chain uses TRBV5-4 with TRBJ2-7; TRBD2 matches at 7 bases. J lost 3 bases, V lost 4 bases, and 7 bases had no gene match. CDR3 length equals 14 residues. Germline V gives CDR1 SGHNT, CDR2 YYREEE (reference sequence). DNA of the CDR3: TGTGCCAGCAGCCCTGGACTAGGGGACTACGAGCAGTACTTC. As protein: CASSPGLGDYEQYF.

This clone was recorded a few times. The rearrangement links TRBV6-6 to TRBJ2-1, with 10 bases fitting TRBD2. V lost 0 bases, J lost 9 bases, and 8 bases stayed unmatched. CDR3 length: 16 residues. CDR1 is MNHNY, CDR2 SVGAGI, per germline (reference sequence). The CDR3 bases are TGTGCCAGCAGTTACTCGGCGCTAGCGGGAGTACGTGAGCAGTTCTTC. Amino acid sequence: CASSYSALAGVREQFF.

CDR3: CASSLGTGQEKLFF. In DNA form, the CDR3 reads TGTGCCAGCAGCTTGGGTACAGGCCAGGAAAAACTGTTTTTT. The chain has TRBV5-4 and TRBJ1-4, with a tentative D call TRBD1 (5 bases). This CDR3 is built from 14 residues. CDR1 and CDR2 from the germline V gene are SGHNT and YYREEE (reference sequence). Between the trimmed V and J ends, which lost 0 bases and 8 bases, there was a span of 11 bases.

The chain employs TRBV28 and TRBJ2-1; TRBD2 matches at 10 bases. V shed 4 bases, J shed 6 bases, and the junction held 6 bases outside the gene matches. The CDR3 is 15 residues long. The germline V gene encodes CDR1 MDHEN and CDR2 SYDVKM. CDR3 nucleotide sequence: TGTGCCAGCAGTTCCCTAGCGGGAGAAGGCAATGAGCAGTTCTTC. Its protein is CASSSLAGEGNEQFF. The whole variable domain, filled in from reference TRBV28 and TRBJ2-1, reads DVKVTQSSRYLVKRTGEKVFLECVQDMDHENMFWYRQDPGLGLRLIYFSYDVKMKEKGDIPEGYSVSREKKERFSLILESASTNQTSMYLCASSSLAGEGNEQFFGPGTRLTVL.

This clone was counted only a few times. The rearrangement links TRBV9 to TRBJ2-5; 12 nucleotides line up with TRBD2. J was trimmed by 4 bases and V by 3 bases; bases with no gene match: 7. Germline V gene lookup returns CDR1 SGDLS and CDR2 YYNGEE. The CDR3 runs 16 residues. The CDR3 DNA reads as TGTGCCAGCAGCGCTAGCGGGAGGGCCTTCCGAGAGACCCAGTACTTC. Amino acid sequence: CASSASGRAFRETQYF.

This clone has just a few counts. The genes are TRBV6-5 and TRBJ2-7, with D maybe TRBD1 (6 bases). Germline V gene sequence: CDR1 MNHEY, CDR2 SVGAGI. CDR3 length: 14 amino acids. V was cut by 2 bases and J by 5 bases, with 13 bases left in between. CDR3 amino acids: CASSYRSGDHEQYF. The DNA for the CDR3 is TGTGCCAGCAGTTACCGGTCAGGGGACCACGAGCAGTACTTC.

The J gene is TRBJ2-5, the V gene TRBV29-1, with TRBD1 identical over 9 bases. The last part of the DNA fits TRBJ2-7 better; the J call may be wrong. This CDR3 region has 16 residues. The V gene's germline CDR1 is SQVTM and CDR2 ANQGSEA. CDR3 nucleotides: TGCAGCGTTGAAGGGCGAGGGGACAGGGAGGCGTACGAGCAGTACTTC. This sequence encodes CSVEGRGDREAYEQYF.

The chain recombines TRBV12-5 with TRBJ2-1, with 14 bases fitting TRBD2. Germline CDR1 reads LGHNT; CDR2 reads FRNRAP. Losses at the gene ends were 1 base for V and 7 bases for J; bases not matched to a gene: 6. This CDR3 spans 17 amino acids. CDR3 amino acids: CASGLAGTSGSRNEQFF. In DNA form, the CDR3 reads TGTGCTAGTGGTTTGGCCGGGACTAGCGGGAGTAGGAATGAGCAGTTCTTC.

The sample holds a few counts of this clone. V usage is TRBV23-1 and J usage is TRBJ2-3; 7 nucleotides align to TRBD2. Being an ORF, TRBV23-1 has a function that is uncertain. J was trimmed by 2 bases and V by 1 base; bases with no gene match: 12. This CDR3 spans 18 amino acids. The CDR3 is CASSQFLRRECHTDTQYF. In DNA form, the CDR3 reads TGCGCCAGCAGTCAATTTCTAAGGCGGGAGTGTCACACAGATACGCAGTATTTT.

This chain connects TRBV29-1 to TRBJ2-7; 7 nucleotides line up with TRBD2. CDR3 size: 15 residues. CDR1 is SQVTM and CDR2 is ANQGSEA in the germline V gene. The V and J ends lost 4 bases and 4 bases, in that order; junction bases with no gene match: 13. The CDR3 nucleotides are TGCAGCGTTGTGGAGGGAGGGCCTTCTGAGTACGAGCAGTACTTC. Amino acid sequence: CSVVEGGPSEYEQYF.

The chain carries TRBV13 and TRBJ2-1; D remains ambiguous. The CDR3 consists of 15 residues. Germline CDR1 PRHDT, CDR2 FYEKMQ (reference sequence). Trimming removed 4 bases from V and 0 bases from J, with 10 bases in between. CDR3 in DNA: TGTGCCAGCAGCTCAGGCGCGAGCTCCTACAATGAGCAGTTCTTC. It is translated as CASSSGASSYNEQFF.

The CDR3 is CASSFQGADQPQHF. CDR3 nucleotide sequence: TGTGCCAGCAGTTTTCAGGGTGCCGATCAGCCCCAGCATTTT. The rearrangement joins TRBV27 to TRBJ1-5; TRBD1 is a possible D gene (5 bases). Between the trimmed V and J ends, which lost 3 bases and 5 bases, there was a span of 11 bases. This CDR3 spans 14 amino acids. Germline assignment: CDR1 MNHEY and CDR2 SMNVEV (reference sequence).